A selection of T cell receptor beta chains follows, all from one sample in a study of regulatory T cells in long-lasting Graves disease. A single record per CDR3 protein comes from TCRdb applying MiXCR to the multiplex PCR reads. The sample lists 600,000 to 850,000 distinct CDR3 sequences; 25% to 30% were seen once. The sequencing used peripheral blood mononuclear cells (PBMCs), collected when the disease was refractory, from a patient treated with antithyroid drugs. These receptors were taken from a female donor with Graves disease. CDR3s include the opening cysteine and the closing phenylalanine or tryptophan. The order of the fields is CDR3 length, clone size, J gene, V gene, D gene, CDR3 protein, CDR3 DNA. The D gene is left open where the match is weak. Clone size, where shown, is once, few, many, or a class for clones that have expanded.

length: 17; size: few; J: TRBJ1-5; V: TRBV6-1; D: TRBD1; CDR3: CASRVRDRGVSNQPQHF; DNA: TGTGCCAGCAGGGTCCGGGACAGGGGTGTTAGCAATCAGCCCCAGCATTTT
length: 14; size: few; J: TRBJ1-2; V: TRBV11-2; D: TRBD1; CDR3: CASSNRDRKNGYTF; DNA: TGTGCCAGCAGCAACCGGGACAGGAAAAATGGCTACACCTTC
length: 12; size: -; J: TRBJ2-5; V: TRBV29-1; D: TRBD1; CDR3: CSVRTGTETQYF; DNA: TGCAGCGTTCGGACAGGGACAGAGACCCAGTACTTC
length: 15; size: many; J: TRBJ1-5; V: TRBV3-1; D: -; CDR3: CASSQGVSGNQPQHF; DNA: TGTGCCAGCAGCCAAGGGGTTTCGGGCAATCAGCCCCAGCATTTT
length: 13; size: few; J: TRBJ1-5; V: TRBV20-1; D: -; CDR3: CSARPPQRAPQHF; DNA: TGCAGTGCTAGACCCCCCCAGAGGGCACCCCAGCATTTT
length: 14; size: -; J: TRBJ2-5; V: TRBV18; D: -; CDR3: CASSPDPLQETQYF; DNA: TGTGCCAGCTCACCGGACCCTCTTCAAGAGACCCAGTACTTC
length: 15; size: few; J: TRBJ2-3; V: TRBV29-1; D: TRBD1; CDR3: CSVGQGTIVTDTQYF; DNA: TGCAGCGTGGGACAGGGGACCATCGTCACAGATACGCAGTATTTT
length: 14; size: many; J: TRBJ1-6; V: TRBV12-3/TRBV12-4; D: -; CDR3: CASSLRQSNSPLHF; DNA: TGTGCCAGCAGTTTAAGGCAGAGTAATTCACCCCTCCACTTT
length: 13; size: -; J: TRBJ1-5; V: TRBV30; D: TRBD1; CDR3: CAWRQGVNQPQHF; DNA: TGTGCCTGGCGACAGGGGGTCAATCAGCCCCAGCATTTT
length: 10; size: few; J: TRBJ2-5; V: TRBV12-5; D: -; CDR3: CASGFQDQYF; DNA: TGTGCTAGTGGTTTTCAAGACCAGTACTTC
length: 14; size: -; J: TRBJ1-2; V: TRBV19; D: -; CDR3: CASSSSGESYGYTF; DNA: TGTGCCAGTAGTTCCTCAGGGGAATCGTATGGCTACACCTTC
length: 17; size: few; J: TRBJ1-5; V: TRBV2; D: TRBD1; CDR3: CASSDYGTEVGNQPQHF; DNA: TGTGCCAGCAGTGATTATGGGACAGAAGTCGGCAATCAGCCCCAGCATTTT
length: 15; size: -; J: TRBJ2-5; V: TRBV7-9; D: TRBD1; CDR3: CASSLAFGTEETQYF; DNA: TGTGCCAGCAGCTTAGCGTTTGGGACAGAAGAGACCCAGTACTTC
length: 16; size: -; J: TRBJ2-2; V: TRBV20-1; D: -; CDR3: CSARLNTAVDTGELFF; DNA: TGCAGTGCTAGACTTAACACAGCCGTCGACACCGGGGAGCTGTTTTTT
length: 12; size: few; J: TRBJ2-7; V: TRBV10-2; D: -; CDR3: CASSDTVPEQYF; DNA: TGCGCCAGCAGTGATACGGTTCCCGAGCAGTACTTC
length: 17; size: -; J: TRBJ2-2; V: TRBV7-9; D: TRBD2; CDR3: CASSSPSGRLNTGELFF; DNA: TGTGCCAGCAGCTCCCCGAGCGGGAGGCTTAACACCGGGGAGCTGTTTTTT
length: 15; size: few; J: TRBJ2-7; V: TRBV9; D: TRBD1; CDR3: CASSATGNGSPEQYF; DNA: TGTGCCAGCAGCGCGACAGGGAATGGATCCCCCGAGCAGTACTTC
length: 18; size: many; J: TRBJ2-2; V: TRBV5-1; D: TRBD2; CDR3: CASSLTGRGGSGTGELFF; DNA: TGCGCCAGCAGCTTGACCGGTAGAGGCGGGAGCGGGACCGGGGAGCTGTTTTTT
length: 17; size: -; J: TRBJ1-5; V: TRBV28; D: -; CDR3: CASTSPPGTGRDQPQHF; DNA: TGTGCCAGTACCTCCCCACCGGGAACAGGGAGGGATCAGCCCCAGCATTTT
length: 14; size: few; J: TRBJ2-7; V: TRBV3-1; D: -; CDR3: CASSQILPPYEQYF; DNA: TGTGCCAGCAGCCAGATATTGCCCCCCTACGAGCAGTACTTC
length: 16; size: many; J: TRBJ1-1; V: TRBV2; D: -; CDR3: CASSAEESGGNTEAFF; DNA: TGTGCCAGCAGTGCGGAGGAAAGTGGAGGGAACACTGAAGCTTTCTTT
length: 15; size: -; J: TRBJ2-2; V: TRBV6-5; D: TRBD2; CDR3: CASSSSGLATGELFF; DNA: TGTGCCAGCAGTTCCTCGGGACTAGCGACCGGGGAGCTGTTTTTT
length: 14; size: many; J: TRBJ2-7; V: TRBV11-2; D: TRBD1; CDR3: CASSLDRDGYEQYF; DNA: TGTGCCAGCAGCCTAGACAGGGATGGCTACGAGCAGTACTTC
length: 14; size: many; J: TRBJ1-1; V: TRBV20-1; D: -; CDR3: CSAQQTRGRTEAFF; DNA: TGCAGTGCGCAGCAAACTAGAGGACGGACTGAAGCTTTCTTT
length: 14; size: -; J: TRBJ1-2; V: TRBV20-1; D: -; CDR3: CSARNRVGNYGYTF; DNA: TGCAGTGCTAGAAACAGGGTTGGGAACTATGGCTACACCTTC
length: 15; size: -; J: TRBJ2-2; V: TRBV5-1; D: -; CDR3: CASSVRDPNTGELFF; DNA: TGCGCCAGCAGCGTCCGGGACCCCAACACCGGGGAGCTGTTTTTT
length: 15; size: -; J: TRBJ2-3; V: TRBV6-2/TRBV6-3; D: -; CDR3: CASSRGTESTDTQYF; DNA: TGTGCCAGCAGTCGTGGGACGGAAAGTACAGATACGCAGTATTTT
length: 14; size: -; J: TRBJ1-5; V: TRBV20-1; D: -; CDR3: CSASLGSRDQPQHF; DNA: TGCAGTGCTAGCTTGGGGTCCAGAGATCAGCCCCAGCATTTT
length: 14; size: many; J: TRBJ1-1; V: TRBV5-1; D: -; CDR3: CASSLGDRNTEAFF; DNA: TGTGCCAGCAGTTTAGGAGACAGGAACACTGAAGCTTTCTTT
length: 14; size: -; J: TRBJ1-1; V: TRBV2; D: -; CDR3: CASRSVRGYTEAFF; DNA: TGTGCCAGCAGGTCGGTGCGCGGGTATACTGAAGCTTTCTTT
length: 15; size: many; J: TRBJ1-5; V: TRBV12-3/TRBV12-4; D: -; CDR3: CASSFGTSQSQPQHF; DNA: TGTGCCAGCAGTTTTGGGACATCCCAAAGTCAGCCCCAGCATTTT
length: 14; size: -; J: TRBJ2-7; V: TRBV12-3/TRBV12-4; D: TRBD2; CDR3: CASKGLAGAYEQYF; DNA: TGTGCCAGCAAGGGACTAGCGGGAGCCTACGAGCAGTACTTC
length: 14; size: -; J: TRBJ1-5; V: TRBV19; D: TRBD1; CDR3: CASSIDRGQSAPTF; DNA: TGTGCCAGTAGTATCGACAGGGGGCAATCAGCCCCAACCTTT
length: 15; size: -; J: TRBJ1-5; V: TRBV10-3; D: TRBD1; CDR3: CAIRSDRGGGQPQHF; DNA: TGTGCCATCAGGTCCGACAGGGGCGGAGGTCAGCCCCAGCATTTT
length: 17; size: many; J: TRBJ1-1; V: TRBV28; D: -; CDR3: CASTPVVGAMWDTEAFF; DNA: TGTGCCAGCACGCCTGTTGTTGGGGCGATGTGGGACACTGAAGCTTTCTTT
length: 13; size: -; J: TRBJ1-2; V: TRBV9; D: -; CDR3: CASSTQDLYGYTF; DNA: TGTGCCAGCAGCACACAGGACCTCTATGGCTACACCTTC
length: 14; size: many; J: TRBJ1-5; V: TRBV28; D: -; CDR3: CASSSLARGQPQHF; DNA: TGTGCCAGCAGCTCGCTGGCTAGGGGTCAGCCCCAGCATTTT
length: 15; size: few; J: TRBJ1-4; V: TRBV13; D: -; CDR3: CASSLRDYRREKLFF; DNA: TGTGCCAGCAGCTTACGAGACTATCGGAGAGAAAAACTGTTTTTT
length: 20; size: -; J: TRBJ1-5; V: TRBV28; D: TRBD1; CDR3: CASSNLPPWGQEPVNQPQHF; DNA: TGTGCCAGCAGTAATTTACCCCCATGGGGACAGGAGCCCGTGAATCAGCCCCAGCATTTT
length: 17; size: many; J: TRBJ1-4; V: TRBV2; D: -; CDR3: CASSVPIEDSTNEKLFF; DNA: TGTGCCAGCAGCGTGCCCATTGAAGACTCAACTAATGAAAAACTGTTTTTT
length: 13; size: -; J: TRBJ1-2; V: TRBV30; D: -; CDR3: CAWSGVAGYGYTF; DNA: TGTGCCTGGAGTGGCGTCGCAGGCTATGGCTACACCTTC
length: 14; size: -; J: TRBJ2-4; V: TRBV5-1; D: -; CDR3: CASSSPRAKNIQYF; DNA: TGCGCCAGCAGCTCTCCTAGAGCCAAAAACATTCAGTACTTC
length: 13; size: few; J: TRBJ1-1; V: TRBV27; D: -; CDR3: CASRNLMNTEAFF; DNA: TGTGCCAGCAGGAACTTAATGAACACTGAAGCTTTCTTT
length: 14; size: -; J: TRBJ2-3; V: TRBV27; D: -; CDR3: CASSLSLTTDTQYF; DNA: TGTGCCAGCAGTTTATCTCTTACCACAGATACGCAGTATTTT
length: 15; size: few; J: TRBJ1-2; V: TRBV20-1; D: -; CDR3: CSARAPTGRGGGYTF; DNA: TGCAGTGCTAGAGCCCCCACTGGCCGGGGTGGGGGCTACACCTTC
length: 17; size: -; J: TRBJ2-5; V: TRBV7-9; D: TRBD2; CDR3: CASSPILAGPIQETQYF; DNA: TGTGCCAGCAGCCCAATCCTAGCGGGACCTATTCAAGAGACCCAGTACTTC
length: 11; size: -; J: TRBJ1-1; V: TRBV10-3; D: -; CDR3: CAISGQLEAFF; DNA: TGTGCCATCAGTGGACAGCTTGAAGCTTTCTTT
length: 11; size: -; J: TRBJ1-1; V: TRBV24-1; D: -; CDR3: CATSDAGPAFF; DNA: TGTGCCACCAGTGATGCGGGACCTGCTTTCTTT
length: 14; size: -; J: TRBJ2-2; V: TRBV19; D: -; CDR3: CASSRDDRTGELFF; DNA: TGTGCCAGTAGTAGAGACGATCGGACCGGGGAGCTGTTTTTT
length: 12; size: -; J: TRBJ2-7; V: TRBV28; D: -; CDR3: CASRSARYEQYF; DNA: TGTGCCAGCAGATCAGCTCGGTACGAGCAGTACTTC
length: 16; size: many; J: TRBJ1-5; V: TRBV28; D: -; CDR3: CASSPLTGLSNQPQHF; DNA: TGTGCCAGCAGCCCCCTGACGGGACTCAGCAATCAGCCCCAGCATTTT
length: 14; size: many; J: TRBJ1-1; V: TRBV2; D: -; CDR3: CASNYGGMNTEAFF; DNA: TGTGCCAGCAACTACGGGGGGATGAACACTGAAGCTTTCTTT
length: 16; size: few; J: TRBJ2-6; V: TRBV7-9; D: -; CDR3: CASSLTRSSGANVLTF; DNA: TGCGCCAGCAGCTTAACGCGCAGCTCTGGGGCCAACGTCCTGACTTTC